The 13 T cell receptor beta chains given below trace back to one sample, sequenced in a study of OX40 agonist ivuxolimab in advanced cancers. TCRdb keeps only in-frame clones here, not all; method: immunoSEQ multiplex PCR. The sample has roughly 34,000 clones, over 75% seen once; the top ten hold over 9.5%. The sample in question was CD4+ or CD8+ T cells sorted from blood, obtained in a trial of the OX40 agonist ivuxolimab. These receptors originate from an adult with an advanced solid tumor such as melanoma, head and neck, liver or kidney cancer.

The chain uses TRBV11-2 and TRBJ1-6; D is unclear. Germline loops: CDR1 SGHAT, CDR2 FQNNGV. The CDR3 runs 14 residues. V was clipped by 0 bases and J by 14 bases, with 14 bases between them. The chain's CDR3 is CASSLDPGTSSLHF. The DNA of the CDR3 is TGTGCCAGCAGCTTAGATCCGGGCACTTCTTCCCTCCACTTT.

This chain links TRBV12-5 with TRBJ2-3; TRBD2 aligns across 7 bases. The CDR3 consists of 15 residues. CDR1 is LGHNT, CDR2 FRNRAP, per germline. The V and J ends lost 3 bases and 5 bases, in that order; junction bases with no gene match: 8. The DNA of the CDR3 is TGTGCTAGTGGTTTTGGAAGCGGGGTAGGAGATACGCAGTATTTT. Translated, it gives CASGFGSGVGDTQYF. Using reference TRBV12-5 and TRBJ2-3 for the parts outside the CDR3, the full variable domain is DARVTQTPRHKVTEMGQEVTMRCQPILGHNTVFWYRQTMMQGLELLAYFRNRAPLDDSGMPKDRFSAEMPDATLATLKIQPSEPRDSAVYFCASGFGSGVGDTQYFGPGTRLTVL.

This chain uses TRBV5-4 with TRBJ1-2; 10 nucleotides match TRBD1. The CDR3 totals 15 residues. Trimming took 2 bases from V and 8 from J; bases not matched to a gene: 9. Germline values: CDR1 SGHNT, CDR2 YYREEE (reference sequence). This chain's CDR3 is CASSLSDRGLEGYTF. CDR3 in DNA: TGTGCCAGCAGCTTATCCGACAGGGGGCTGGAGGGCTACACCTTC. The whole variable domain, remainder taken from reference TRBV5-4 and TRBJ1-2, is ETGVTQSPTHLIKTRGQQVTLRCSSQSGHNTVSWYQQALGQGPQFIFQYYREEENGRGNFPPRFSGLQFPNYSSELNVNALELDDSALYLCASSLSDRGLEGYTFGSGTRLTVV.

The V gene is TRBV2, the J gene TRBJ1-2; the D gene is possibly TRBD1 (6 bases). Trimming pared 4 bases from V and 2 bases from J, leaving 17 bases between. Germline CDR1 and CDR2: SNHLY and FYNNEI. This CDR3 region has 16 residues. CDR3 nucleotides: TGTGCCAGCAGTGGGGGGGGCGTGAGAGGAAACTATGGCTACACCTTC. Protein: CASSGGGVRGNYGYTF.

The chain recombines TRBV30 with TRBJ2-7; tentatively, D is TRBD1 or TRBD2 (5 bases each). Germline CDR1 and CDR2: GTSNPN and SVGIG (reference sequence). The V gene lost 0 bases and the J gene lost 2 bases, with 11 bases spanning the gap. CDR3 length equals 14 residues. This CDR3 reads CAWSVFGGPYEQYF. For the CDR3, the DNA is TGTGCCTGGAGTGTATTTGGGGGACCCTACGAGCAGTACTTC.

J is TRBJ2-2 and V is TRBV25-1; 7 bases line up with TRBD1. The CDR3 loop spans 17 amino acids. The germline V gene encodes CDR1 MGHDK and CDR2 SYGVNS. V shed 1 base, J shed 1 base, and the junction held 6 bases outside the gene matches. The CDR3 here is CASSESRGWGNTGELFF. CDR3 nucleotides: TGTGCCAGCAGTGAATCCAGGGGGTGGGGGAACACCGGGGAGCTGTTTTTT.

The chain links TRBV28 to TRBJ2-5; tentatively, D is TRBD1 (7 bases). Trimming left V 4 bases short and J 3 bases short, with 15 bases between. Germline CDR1 is MDHEN and CDR2 is SYDVKM. CDR3 size: 15 residues. In DNA form, the CDR3 reads TGTGCCAGCAGTTCAACGCAGGGGGGAGAAGAGACCCAGTACTTC. This sequence encodes CASSSTQGGEETQYF.

The genes are TRBV6-5 and TRBJ1-2; no definite D call. This CDR3 has 13 residues. The V gene lost 2 bases and the J gene lost 3 bases, with 7 bases spanning the gap. CDR1 and CDR2 from the germline V gene are MNHEY and SVGAGI. The CDR3 region has the DNA TGTGCCAGCAGTTACGGGGAGGACTATGGCTACACCTTC. It encodes CASSYGEDYGYTF.

Only one count was recorded for this clone. The gene calls are TRBV19 and TRBJ2-1; 9 bases map to TRBD2. The CDR3 is 15 residues long. The V and J ends lost 3 bases and 7 bases, in that order; junction bases with no gene match: 7. Per the germline V gene, CDR1 is LNHDA and CDR2 is SQIVND (reference sequence). CDR3 loop: CASSILAGGPNEQFF. The CDR3 DNA is TGTGCCAGTAGTATCTTGGCGGGGGGGCCTAATGAGCAGTTCTTC.

The V gene is TRBV20-1, the J gene TRBJ1-2; D is unclear. V was clipped by 5 bases and J by 7 bases, with 11 bases between them. Germline loops: CDR1 DFQATT, CDR2 SNEGSKA (reference sequence). CDR3 length equals 11 residues. CDR3 coding DNA: TGCAGTGCTCCTCCGCTGGGTGGCTACACCTTC. Translating gives CSAPPLGGYTF.

The V and J genes are TRBV7-9 and TRBJ1-6, with TRBD1 identical over 10 bases. The germline V gene encodes CDR1 SEHNR and CDR2 FQNEAQ (reference sequence). V lost 4 bases and J lost 5; bases outside the gene matches: 5. This CDR3 region has 16 residues. As DNA, the CDR3 is TGTGCCAGCAGCTCGGACAGGGGGAGGAATAATTCACCCCTCCACTTT. This translates into CASSSDRGRNNSPLHF.

V usage is TRBV6-6 and J usage is TRBJ1-2, with 8 bases that match TRBD1. With V trimmed by 7 bases and J by 0 bases, 1 base remained unmatched. CDR1 and CDR2 from the germline V gene are MNHNY and SVGAGI (reference sequence). The CDR3 sequence is 13 residues long. The CDR3 is CASTGGPNYGYTF. The CDR3 nucleotides are TGTGCCAGCACAGGGGGCCCTAACTATGGCTACACCTTC.

V and J are TRBV7-9 and TRBJ2-5, with 8 nucleotides matching TRBD1. V gave up 5 bases and J gave up 7 bases; unmatched junction bases: 9. The CDR3 spans 14 residues. CDR1 and CDR2 from the germline V gene are SEHNR and FQNEAQ (reference sequence). The CDR3 loop reads CASSPKTGVGTQYF. As DNA, the CDR3 is TGTGCCAGCAGCCCGAAGACAGGGGTGGGGACCCAGTACTTC.